This T cell receptor beta chain was identified in a study of cytomegalovirus exposure and HLA in healthy donors (TCRdb year 2017). Looking at the study overall: An earlier analysis of a few hundred of the donors reported about 300 Gb of sequence data and approximately 120 million unique TCR beta sequences obtained from about 179 million T cells. Among about 400 genotyped donors of the cohort, an average of around 220,000 unique TCR beta nucleotide sequences was sequenced per donor, of which approximately 19% were non-productive. HLA typing included class I and class II loci at four-digit resolution. High-throughput TCR immunosequencing, statistical association of individual TCRs with disease status, and machine learning were combined to predict cytomegalovirus infection status. The number of typed donors differed by locus: roughly 629-640 for A, B, C, DRB1 and DQB1; 522 for DQA1; approximately 610 for DPA1; and 450 to 480 for DPB1. An earlier analysis of about 620 of the donors applied high-throughput TCR beta sequencing to assess whether each TCR beta V gene segment acted as functional or pseudogenic. Rather than drawing on any new phenotypic data, the later analysis identified candidate immune exposures from TCR beta sequences and the way those sequences occurred across donors. In a later genetic analysis, genome-wide SNP genotypes for about three fifths of the roughly 670 donors were used, and that subset was treated as a discovery cohort. Several DR-DQ haplotypes were treated as single units for association and clustering because of strong linkage in the cohort. Among the roughly 400 genotyped donors, about 83% belonged to the genetic ancestry cluster associated with self-reported Caucasian donors. Donor age, sex, ethnicity and CMV serostatus were compiled together with the repertoire data. In addition to the first cohort of hundreds of subjects, a separate validation cohort of some 120 different subjects was used. To study patterns of TCR occurrence, a later analysis re-analyzed previously published TCR beta repertoires from 600 to 750 donors and added high-resolution HLA genotyping. Using immunosequencing, the study profiled T cell repertoires from 500 to 800 subjects and related those repertoires to cytomegalovirus serostatus. All discovery cohort repertoires had been generated on a single sequencing platform. An early release that covered about 600 HLA-typed donors contained approximately 300 gigabases of sequencing data and 80 million or so unique TCR sequences. The aim of the study was to test whether cataloging public T cell receptors could identify signatures of past pathogen exposure.

Note on this clone: It lacks a known antigen. No base quality values were provided; no much bigger clone lies one nucleotide off.

Points the paper makes about the study in general: Because counts were too low, seventeen rarely observed V segments, including chromosome 9 orphons, were excluded from the earlier analysis of several hundred of the donors. The cohort was sequenced for TCR beta chains only, and without alpha or paired-chain data the features that could be detected were limited. When HLA alleles, especially DR and DQ, strongly co-occurred, TCR associations were difficult to assign to individual alleles. In a later analysis, several top co-occurrence clusters were reported to appear linked to parvovirus B19, influenza, CMV and Epstein-Barr virus. A few of the identified cytomegalovirus-associated TCR beta chains were confirmed in vitro to be specific for cytomegalovirus antigens. Presence/absence analyses assumed roughly uniform sequencing depth across donors, an assumption that may not hold. The study listed 164 TCR beta chains as associated with cytomegalovirus. A cluster of highly shared sequence variants was judged likely to represent a technical artifact of the sequencing pipeline. In a later analysis, most CMV-associated TCR beta chains were found to appear HLA-restricted, with HLA associations seemingly driven largely by CMV exposure. Linkage disequilibrium might explain the correlated functional status among segregating V segments, but an unknown experimental factor could not be ruled out. A later analysis found that TCR association rates varied across HLA loci, with DRB1 alleles showing the most associated TCRs and HLA-C alleles the fewest. Broadly in line with IMGT annotations, most TCR beta V segments showed up in productive rearrangements about 90% or about 30% of the time in an earlier analysis of roughly 590 of the donors. A further reported finding was that TCR beta sequences accurately predicted the HLA-A and HLA-B alleles for most subjects in the first cohort. Because some donors lacked HLA typing at each locus, the association tests relied only on the typed subset. Across donors, most TCR sequences were observed very rarely, whereas some public TCRs were present in many individuals. At a false discovery rate of 0.05, a later analysis linked around 15,000 TCR beta sequences to specific HLA alleles. Cytomegalovirus status was reported to be diagnosed by the classifier with high specificity and sensitivity in both the original and validation cohorts. Some IMGT-functional V segments, including TRBV6-2 and TRBV6-3, could not be told apart with the 87-base-pair reads, so those segments were excluded. Compared with equally common non-associated chains, HLA-associated TCR beta chains in a later analysis were more clonally expanded and had lower generation probabilities. Immune exposure information for the cohort was limited to CMV serostatus. A later genetic analysis reported fewer N-insertions in productive TCRs among donors in an Asian-associated ancestry cluster than the approximately 670-donor mean. In a later genetic analysis, a missense DCLRE1C variant was associated with V-gene and J-gene trimming of TCR beta chains, and the association was replicated in an independent cohort. The authors suggested that the approach could potentially be extended to other disease states and immunological phenotypes.

The library relied on the immunoSEQ multiplex PCR assay. The multiplex PCR relied on a mix of 60 forward primers for TCR Vbeta segments and 13 reverse primers for TCR Jbeta segments. Amplification of the CDR3 region of rearranged TCR beta genes was performed with a multiplex PCR assay on genomic DNA. The Illumina HiSeq System was used to sequence the amplified TCR beta libraries as 87-base-pair reads. As for the authors' bioinformatics: In a later analysis, around 80 million unique TCR beta chains were counted across the roughly 610 repertoires, and approximately 11 million of these chains were shared by at least two donors. Raw reads were error-corrected and collapsed into unique sequences with a nearest-neighbor algorithm that merged closely related sequences to remove PCR and sequencing errors. CDR3 sequences were aligned to IMGT reference sequences to assign V, D and J gene segments. For a sequence to be retained, a match of at least six nucleotides to both a V gene segment and a J gene segment was required. Rearrangements were called productive when the CDR3 lacked stop codons and stayed in frame with V and J; all others were non-productive. Following IMGT convention, CDR3 was defined as the stretch from the second conserved V-encoded cysteine to the conserved J-encoded phenylalanine. Sequences without an unambiguous match to a single V gene segment were excluded from the earlier analysis of several hundred of the donors. In an earlier analysis of almost 600 of the donors, a V segment was called functional when productive rearrangements were above 56.7%, and segregating when the standard deviation between donors exceeded 5%. To diagnose cytomegalovirus status from the catalog of TCR beta chain sequences, a statistical classification framework was built. In a later analysis, TCR nucleotide sequences were compared against IMGT/GENE-DB human TR gene sequences so that V and J genes could be assigned. A later analysis assigned CDR3 sequences and most-parsimonious VDJ recombination scenarios with the TCRdist pipeline. In a later analysis, each TCR beta chain was defined by its CDR3 amino acid sequence together with its V-gene family, and reads lacking a unique V-gene family were excluded. To address suspected cross-contamination and a sequencing artifact, a later analysis removed 550 to 750 highly shared, low-generation-probability nucleotide sequences. For each public chain, a later analysis derived a clonal expansion index from normalized ranks of inferred template counts within each repertoire. In a later analysis, generation probabilities were computed with a VDJ recombination model fitted to out-of-frame rearrangements, and the resulting probabilities were checked against IGoR. In a later analysis, hypergeometric tests were used to score TCR-TCR, TCR-HLA and TCR-CMV co-occurrence, with a repertoire-size bias correction applied to TCR pairs. A later analysis estimated false discovery rates by permuting HLA or CMV assignments 20 times. In a later analysis, co-occurring TCRs were grouped using DBSCAN, with TCRdist sequence similarity added in when clustering inside HLA-allele-positive subsets. Co-occurrence clustering excluded repertoires with fewer than 30,000 or more than 120,000 public chains, plus five with anomalous nucleotide sharing. TCRdb's version of the immuneACCESS table is confined to in-frame rearrangements and falls short of the full clone set. An unresolved V gene accounts for under half of the shortfall where checked; the remainder is of unknown origin. That table gives V, J and clone size, and the DNA gave D and trimming. Counted in this sample were about 43,000 clones; around 65% of them appeared once. Jointly, the top ten make up roughly 9.3% of the sample.

The CDR3 runs 13 amino acids, cysteine and phenylalanine included. The DNA shown is the 39-base CDR3, in frame from base 1. CDR1 is given as MDHEN and CDR2 as SYDVKM, both from the germline V gene. Trimming takes 5 bases off V and 5 bases off J; junction bases not matched to a gene: 4. The cohort was made up of 666 healthy bone marrow donors. At the time of sampling, all cohort members were nominally healthy, though unrecorded immune exposures were likely present. CMV serostatus was positive for 289 and negative for about 50% of the roughly 700 cohort members, and was not recorded for this donor. A peripheral blood sample was collected from each donor, and TCR beta sequencing was performed on peripheral blood mononuclear cells. Genomic DNA was extracted from the blood cell samples with the Qiagen DNeasy Blood Extraction Kit.

What was sequenced was PBMCs. The receptor's source is a human donor in good health. The chain joins TRBV28 to TRBJ2-5, with TRBD2 matching 8 junction bases. The CDR3 region has the sequence CASSLSGVETQYF. The nucleotide sequence is given as TGTGCCAGCAGTCTTAGCGGGGTGGAGACCCAGTACTTC.